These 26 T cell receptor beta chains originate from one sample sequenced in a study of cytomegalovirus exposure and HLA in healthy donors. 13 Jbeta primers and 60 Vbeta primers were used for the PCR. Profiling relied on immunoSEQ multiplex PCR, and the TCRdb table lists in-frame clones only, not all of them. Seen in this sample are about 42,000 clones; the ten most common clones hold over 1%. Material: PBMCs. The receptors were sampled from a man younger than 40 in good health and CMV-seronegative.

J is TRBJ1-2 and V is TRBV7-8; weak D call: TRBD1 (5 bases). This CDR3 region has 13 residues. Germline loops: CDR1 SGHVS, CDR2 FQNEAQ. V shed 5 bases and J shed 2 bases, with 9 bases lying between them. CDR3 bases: TGTGCCAGCAGCACAGGACGGAACTATGGCTACACCTTC. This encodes CASSTGRNYGYTF. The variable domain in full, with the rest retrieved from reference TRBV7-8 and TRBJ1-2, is GAGVSQSPRYKVAKRGQDVALRCDPISGHVSLFWYQQALGQGPEFLTYFQNEAQLDKSGLPSDRFFAERPEGSVSTLKIQRTQQEDSAVYLCASSTGRNYGYTFGSGTRLTVV.

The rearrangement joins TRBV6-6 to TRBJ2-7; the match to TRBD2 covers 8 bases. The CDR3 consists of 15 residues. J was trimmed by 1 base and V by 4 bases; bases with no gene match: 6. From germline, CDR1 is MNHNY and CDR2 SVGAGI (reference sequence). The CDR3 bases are TGTGCCAGCAGTTCTCCGGGACTAGGGTCCTACGAGCAGTACTTC. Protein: CASSSPGLGSYEQYF.

CDR3 loop: CASMVVSGELFF. As DNA, the CDR3 is TGTGCCAGTATGGTGGTTAGCGGGGAGCTGTTTTTT. The chain carries TRBV19 and TRBJ2-2; D remains unclear. CDR3 length equals 12 residues. Germline V gene data show CDR1 as LNHDA and CDR2 as SQIVND (reference sequence). V was cut by 7 bases and J by 7 bases, with 10 bases left in between.

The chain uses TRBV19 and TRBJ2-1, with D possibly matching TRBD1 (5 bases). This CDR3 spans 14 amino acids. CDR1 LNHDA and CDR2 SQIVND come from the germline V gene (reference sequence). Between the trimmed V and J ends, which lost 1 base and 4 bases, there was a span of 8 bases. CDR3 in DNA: TGTGCCAGTAGTATAGCCCAGGGTTACAATGAGCAGTTCTTC. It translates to CASSIAQGYNEQFF.

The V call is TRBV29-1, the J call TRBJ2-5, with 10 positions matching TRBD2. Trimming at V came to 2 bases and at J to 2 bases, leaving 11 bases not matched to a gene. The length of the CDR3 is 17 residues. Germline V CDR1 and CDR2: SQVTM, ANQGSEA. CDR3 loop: CSVELPATSGWQETQYF. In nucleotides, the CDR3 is TGCAGCGTTGAATTACCGGCGACTAGCGGGTGGCAAGAGACCCAGTACTTC.

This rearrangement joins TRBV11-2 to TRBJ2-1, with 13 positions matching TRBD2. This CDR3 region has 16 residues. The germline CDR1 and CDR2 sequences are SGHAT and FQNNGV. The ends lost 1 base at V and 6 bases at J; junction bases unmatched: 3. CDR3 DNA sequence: TGTGCCAGCAGCTTAGGGGGGACTAGCGGGACCAATGAGCAGTTCTTC. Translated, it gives CASSLGGTSGTNEQFF.

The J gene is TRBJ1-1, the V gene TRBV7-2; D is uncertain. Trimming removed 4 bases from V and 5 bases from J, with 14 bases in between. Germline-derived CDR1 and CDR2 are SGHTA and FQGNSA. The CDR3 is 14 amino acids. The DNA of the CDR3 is TGTGCCAGCAGCTCCGTCCCCAGGAGGACTGAAGCTTTCTTT. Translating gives CASSSVPRRTEAFF.

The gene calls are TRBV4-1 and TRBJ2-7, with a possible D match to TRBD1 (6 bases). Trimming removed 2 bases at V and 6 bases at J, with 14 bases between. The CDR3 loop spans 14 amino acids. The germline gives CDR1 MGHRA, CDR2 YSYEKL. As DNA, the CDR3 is TGCGCCAGCAGCCAACCAGGGGAGAGGGCCGAGCAGTACTTC. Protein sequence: CASSQPGERAEQYF.

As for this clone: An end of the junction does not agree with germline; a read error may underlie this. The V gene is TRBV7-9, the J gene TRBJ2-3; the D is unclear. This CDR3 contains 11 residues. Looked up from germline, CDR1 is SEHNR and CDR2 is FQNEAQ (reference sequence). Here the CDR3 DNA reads TGTGCCAGCAGCTTAGGGGCCCTACCTGGATTT. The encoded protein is CASSLGALPGF. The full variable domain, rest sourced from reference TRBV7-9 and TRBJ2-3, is DTGVSQNPRHKITKRGQNVTFRCDPISEHNRLYWYRQTLGQGPEFLTYFQNEAQLEKSRLLSDRFSAERPKGSFSTLEIQRTEQGDSAMYLCASSLGALPGFGPGTRLTVL.

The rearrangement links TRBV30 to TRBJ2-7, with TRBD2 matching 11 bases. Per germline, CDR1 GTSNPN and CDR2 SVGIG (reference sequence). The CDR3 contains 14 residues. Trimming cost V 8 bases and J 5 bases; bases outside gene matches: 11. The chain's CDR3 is CAGDLAGGNDEQYF. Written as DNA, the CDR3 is TGTGCCGGAGACCTAGCGGGAGGTAACGACGAGCAGTACTTC.

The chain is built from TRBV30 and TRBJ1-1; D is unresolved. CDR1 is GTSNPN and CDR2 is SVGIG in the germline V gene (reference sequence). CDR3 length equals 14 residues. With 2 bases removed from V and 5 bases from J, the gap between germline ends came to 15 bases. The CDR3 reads CAWSPLGRETEAFF. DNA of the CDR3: TGTGCCTGGAGTCCCCTCGGGCGGGAGACTGAAGCTTTCTTT.

Written as DNA, the CDR3 is TGTGCCTGGAGTCGCACAGAGGGCTATGGCTACACCTTC. This sequence encodes CAWSRTEGYGYTF. The chain links TRBV30 to TRBJ1-2; D is unclear. Per the germline V gene, CDR1 is GTSNPN and CDR2 is SVGIG (reference sequence). V was trimmed by 2 bases and J by 4 bases, leaving 11 bases between them. The CDR3 contains 13 residues.

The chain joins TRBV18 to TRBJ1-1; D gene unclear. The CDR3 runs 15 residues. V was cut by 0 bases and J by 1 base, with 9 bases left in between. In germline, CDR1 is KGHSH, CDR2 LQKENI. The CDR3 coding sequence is TGTGCCAGCTCACCACCGTTACAGCCGAACACTGAAGCTTTCTTT. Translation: CASSPPLQPNTEAFF.

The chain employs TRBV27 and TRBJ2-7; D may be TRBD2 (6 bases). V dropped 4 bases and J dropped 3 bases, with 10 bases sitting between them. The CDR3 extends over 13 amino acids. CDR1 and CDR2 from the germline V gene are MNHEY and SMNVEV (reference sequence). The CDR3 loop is CASSSSDYYEQYF. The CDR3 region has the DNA TGTGCCAGCAGTTCCTCGGACTACTACGAGCAGTACTTC.

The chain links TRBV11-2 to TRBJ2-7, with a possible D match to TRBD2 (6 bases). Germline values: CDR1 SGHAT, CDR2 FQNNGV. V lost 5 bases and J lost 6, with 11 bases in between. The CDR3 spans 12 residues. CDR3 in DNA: TGTGCCAGCAGCGGGCGGAGGGGCGAGCAGTACTTC. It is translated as CASSGRRGEQYF.

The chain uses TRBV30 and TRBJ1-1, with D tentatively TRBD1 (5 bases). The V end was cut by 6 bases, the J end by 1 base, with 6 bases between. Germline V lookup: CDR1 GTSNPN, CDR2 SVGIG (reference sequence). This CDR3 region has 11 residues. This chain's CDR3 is CACQGNTEAFF. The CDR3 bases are TGTGCCTGCCAGGGGAACACTGAAGCTTTCTTT.

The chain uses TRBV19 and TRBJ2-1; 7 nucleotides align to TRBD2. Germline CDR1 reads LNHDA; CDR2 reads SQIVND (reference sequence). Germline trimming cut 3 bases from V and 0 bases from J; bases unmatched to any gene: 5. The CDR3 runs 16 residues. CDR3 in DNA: TGTGCCAGTAGTATTCCTGCGGGGGTCTCCTACAATGAGCAGTTCTTC. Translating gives CASSIPAGVSYNEQFF.

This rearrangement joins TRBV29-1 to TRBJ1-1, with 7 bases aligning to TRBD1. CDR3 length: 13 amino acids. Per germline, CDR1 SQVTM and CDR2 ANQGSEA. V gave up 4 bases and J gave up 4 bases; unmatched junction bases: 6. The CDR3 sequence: CSVATGLGTEAFF. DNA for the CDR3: TGCAGCGTTGCGACAGGGCTGGGCACTGAAGCTTTCTTT.

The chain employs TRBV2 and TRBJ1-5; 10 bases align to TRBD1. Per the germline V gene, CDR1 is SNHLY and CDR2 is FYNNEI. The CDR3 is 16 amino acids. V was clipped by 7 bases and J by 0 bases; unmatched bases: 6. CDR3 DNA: TGTGCCAGCACTATGGACAGGGGGTATAGCAATCAGCCCCAGCATTTT. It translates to CASTMDRGYSNQPQHF.

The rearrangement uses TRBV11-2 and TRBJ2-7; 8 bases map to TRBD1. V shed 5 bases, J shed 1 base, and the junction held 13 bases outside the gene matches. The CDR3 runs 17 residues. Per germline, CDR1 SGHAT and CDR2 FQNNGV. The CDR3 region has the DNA TGTGCCAGCAGCCGTCTCACCGCCGGGACAGGATCCTACGAGCAGTACTTC. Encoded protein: CASSRLTAGTGSYEQYF. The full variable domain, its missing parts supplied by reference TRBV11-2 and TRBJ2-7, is EAGVAQSPRYKIIEKRQSVAFWCNPISGHATLYWYQQILGQGPKLLIQFQNNGVVDDSQLPKDRFSAERLKGVDSTLKIQPAKLEDSAVYLCASSRLTAGTGSYEQYFGPGTRLTVT.

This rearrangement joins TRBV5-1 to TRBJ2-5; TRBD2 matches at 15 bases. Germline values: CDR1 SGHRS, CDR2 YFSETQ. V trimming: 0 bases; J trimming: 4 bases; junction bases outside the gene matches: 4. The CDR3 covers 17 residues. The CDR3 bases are TGCGCCAGCAGCTTGGGGACTAGCGGGAGGGCCGGAGAGACCCAGTACTTC. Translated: CASSLGTSGRAGETQYF.

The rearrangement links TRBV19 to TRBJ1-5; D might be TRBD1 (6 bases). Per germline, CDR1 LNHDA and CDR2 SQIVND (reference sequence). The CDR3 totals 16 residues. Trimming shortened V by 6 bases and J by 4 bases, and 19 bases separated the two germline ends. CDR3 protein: CASSSIDRSLNQPQHF. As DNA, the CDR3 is TGTGCCAGTAGCTCGATCGACAGGTCCCTTAATCAGCCCCAGCATTTT.

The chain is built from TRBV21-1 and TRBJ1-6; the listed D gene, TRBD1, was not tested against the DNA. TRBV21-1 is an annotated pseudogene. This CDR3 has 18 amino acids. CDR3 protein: CASSKSGGGTGPNSPLHF. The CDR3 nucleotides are TGTGCCAGCAGCAAATCTGGTGGGGGGACAGGCCCTAATTCACCCCTCCACTTT.

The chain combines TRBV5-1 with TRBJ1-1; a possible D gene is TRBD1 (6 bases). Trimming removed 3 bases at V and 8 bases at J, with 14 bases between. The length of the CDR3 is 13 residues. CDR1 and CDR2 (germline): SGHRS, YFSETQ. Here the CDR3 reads CASSSTPDREAFF. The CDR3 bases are TGCGCCAGCAGCTCGACCCCGGACAGAGAAGCTTTCTTT. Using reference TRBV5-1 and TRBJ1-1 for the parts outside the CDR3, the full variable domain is KAGVTQTPRYLIKTRGQQVTLSCSPISGHRSVSWYQQTPGQGLQFLFEYFSETQRNKGNFPGRFSGRQFSNSRSEMNVSTLELGDSALYLCASSSTPDREAFFGQGTRLTVV.

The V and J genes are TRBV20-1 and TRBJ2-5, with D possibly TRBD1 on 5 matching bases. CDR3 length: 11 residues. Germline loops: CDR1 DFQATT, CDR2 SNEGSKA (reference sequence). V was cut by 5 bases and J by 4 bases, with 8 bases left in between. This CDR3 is CSAQGLETQYF. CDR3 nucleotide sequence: TGCAGTGCTCAGGGTTTAGAGACCCAGTACTTC.

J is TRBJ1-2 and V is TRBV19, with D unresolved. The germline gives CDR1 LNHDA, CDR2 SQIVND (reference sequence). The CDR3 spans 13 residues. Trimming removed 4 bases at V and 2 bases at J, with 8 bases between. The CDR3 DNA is TGTGCCAGTAGTACCCCTGTGAACTATGGCTACACCTTC. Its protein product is CASSTPVNYGYTF.